This T cell receptor beta chain was captured by sequencing in a study of T cell repertoires in aging, cancer and after chemotherapy (dated by TCRdb to 2018 to 2020). In terms of the full investigation: Six donor age groups were covered, ranging from 30 or younger up to 70 or older, and each group contained at least three individuals. In the hematological group, the paired samples taken before and after chemotherapy came from chronic lymphocytic leukemia patients given fludarabine- or bendamustine-based regimens. The full dataset contained approximately 9.6 million TCR reads. To look at immunoaging and at how T cells reconstitute after chemotherapy, the study profiled TCR beta repertoires in peripheral blood from both healthy donors and cancer patients. Alongside fewer than 100 healthy donors serving as a reference group, the cohort included 200 to 250 cancer patients, of whom roughly 90 had hematological cancers and about 130 had solid cancers. The study at large found these results: In healthy donors, the decline in TCR diversity with age was mainly explained by loss of richness, whereas in cancer patients loss of evenness was also found to contribute. Compared with age-matched healthy donors, untreated patients with either hematological or solid cancers had significantly lower TCR diversity in the blood along with higher clonality. Lymphoid organ infiltration was present in the hematological cancer patients, and this infiltration may itself impair thymic emigration or the expansion of peripheral T cells. According to the authors, the repertoire data do not permit conclusions about immunological memory after chemotherapy. An increase in median generation probability over the chemotherapy interval was observed in both cancer cohorts, suggesting that the repertoire was reconstituted through rebound thymic output.

About this clonotype: Its antigen specificity is not known. The record has no base qualities; no much larger clone is one base away.

Rearranged TRB sequences spanning V, D and J segments were amplified by multiplex touch-down PCR using a mixed TRB-A/B primer pool. Illumina adapters and sample indices were attached to the amplicons in two consecutive PCR reactions using Phusion HS II polymerase. After gel purification with the NucleoSpin Gel and PCR Clean-up kit, the amplicons were checked using Qubit and an Agilent 2100 Bioanalyzer. Libraries were sequenced on an Illumina MiSeq using 600-cycle, single-indexed, paired-end runs. The published analysis was carried out like this. MiXCR versions 2.12 and 3.0.5 were used to process TRB sequences. Each unique CDR3 nucleotide sequence was treated as one clone, and only productive sequences with two or more reads were kept. Shannon diversity, evenness, clonality (one minus evenness), and alpha-parameterized diversity profiles from alpha 0 to 5 were included as repertoire metrics. The IGoR algorithm was used to calculate generation probabilities of clones in the paired pre- and post-chemotherapy samples. TCRdb redid the processing of the public reads, applying fastp at Q25 and MiXCR, and retained in-frame beta chains. Rows are unified per CDR3 protein, each entry keeping the most common DNA and genes. The V and J calls and clone size are TCRdb's, not the authors'. Across this sample there are 1,500 or so distinct CDR3 sequences, with roughly 54% seen only once. Almost 30% of the sample lies in the top ten.

The V end gives up 1 base and the J end 7 bases, leaving 5 bases in the junction not matched to a gene. According to the germline V gene (reference sequence), CDR1 reads SEHNR and CDR2 reads FQNEAQ. The CDR3, cysteine through phenylalanine, is 15 amino acids long. Only the CDR3 DNA stays, 45 bases, in frame from base 1. Instead of sorted cells or RNA, genomic DNA extracted from peripheral blood served as the source for amplifying TCR beta rearrangements. The sequence was obtained from a human donor with a blood cancer. Sequenced material: blood. The V and J segments used are TRBV7-9 and TRBJ2-1, with 9 bases in between that match TRBD1. Here the CDR3 is given as CASSLVDGTGNEQFF. The DNA sequence is given as TGTGCCAGCAGCTTAGTCGACGGGACAGGGAATGAGCAGTTCTTC.